The entry below describes one TCR beta chain. Its antigen target is currently unknown. No much larger clone is present one base from it, and per-base qualities are unavailable. The data were obtained in a study of fetal regulatory T cell absence and autoimmunity listed by TCRdb under 2017. About the study as a whole: Exocrine pancreas autoimmunity was seen in the IPEX patients without clinical diabetes. General study outcomes and caveats: The oligoclonal enrichment was taken as support for antigen-driven autoimmunity in the pancreas before birth in IPEX syndrome. Compared with cord blood, the pancreas TCR compartment showed significant oligoclonal enrichment, and some top clones were enriched more than 90-fold. Cord blood and pancreas had broadly similar TRB gene family usage, resembling published neonatal and adult repertoires.

Genomic DNA from frozen pancreas tissue was processed for repertoire sequencing. The DNeasy Blood and Tissue Kit was used to extract about 1.8-3.4 ug of genomic DNA from umbilical cord blood or frozen pancreas. TCRbeta CDR3 regions were amplified and barcoded by two-step multiplex PCR on the immunoSEQ human TCRbeta survey platform. Sequencing of the libraries was done on Illumina instruments, and IgH was sequenced in parallel from the same samples. As for the authors' bioinformatics: To remove PCR and sequencing errors, raw reads were filtered against the IMGT V, D, J definitions and then binned using a nearest-neighbor algorithm. Clones were defined by identical nucleotide sequence; differential abundance between tissues used per-clone Fisher exact tests with pFDR threshold p<0.01. A minimum inclusion filter of 10 in either sample excluded clones with frequencies too low for statistical inference. The immunoSEQ Analyzer was used for pairwise clonal comparisons, while IMGT tools were used to assess gene family usage. TCRdb re-hosts the immuneACCESS table, in-frame sequences only. Its copies lack some clones; in the studies checked, an unresolved V gene accounts for under half of them, and the cause for the rest is not known. V, J and clone size derive from that table, while D and trimming were established from the DNA sequence. This sample lists roughly 95,000 clones; 60% to 80% were detected once. The top ten hold 2% of the sample.

Spanning cysteine to phenylalanine, the CDR3 consists of 16 amino acids. Only the CDR3 DNA stays, 48 bases, in frame from base 1. V loses 5 bases of germline sequence and J loses 10 bases, and the interval between the two ends is 27 bases. Looking up the germline V gene yields CDR1 SGHAT and CDR2 FQNNGV. The V gene is TRBV11-2 and the J gene is TRBJ2-7; the D gene is possibly TRBD1 or TRBD2, with 5 bases matching each. Sequencing was carried out using pancreas tissue. This TCR was recovered from a male donor with IPEX syndrome. The CDR3 protein: CASSPWDRRRSTRQYF. The DNA sequence is TGTGCCAGCAGCCCATGGGACCGACGGAGAAGTACGAGACAGTACTTC.